These 24 T cell receptor beta chains came from one sample sequenced in a study of blood T cell repertoires in COVID-19. The repertoire was sequenced with immunoSEQ multiplex PCR; TCRdb's copy has only in-frame clones and lacks some. The sample includes about 190,000 clones, about 85% seen only once; the top ten take approximately 1.1%. Source material: peripheral blood. These receptor sequences come from a man between 25 and 39 years old with acute or convalescent COVID-19.

The sample holds one count of this clone. This chain links TRBV11-2 with TRBJ2-3; a possible D gene is TRBD2 (5 bases). From germline, CDR1 is SGHAT and CDR2 FQNNGV. Trimming removed 5 bases from V and 3 bases from J, with 15 bases in between. The CDR3 spans 15 residues. The CDR3 DNA reads as TGTGCCAGCAGCCTAGTAGGAGGTCGTACAGATACGCAGTATTTT. Protein: CASSLVGGRTDTQYF.

The chain carries TRBV28 and TRBJ1-5; D may be TRBD1 (5 bases). Germline loops: CDR1 MDHEN, CDR2 SYDVKM. The V end was cut by 6 bases, the J end by 3 bases, with 12 bases between. The CDR3 covers 14 residues. CDR3 in DNA: TGTGCCAGCAGACGGGGGACTCCCAATCAGCCCCAGCATTTT. Translation: CASRRGTPNQPQHF. The full variable domain, with the rest looked up from reference TRBV28 and TRBJ1-5, is DVKVTQSSRYLVKRTGEKVFLECVQDMDHENMFWYRQDPGLGLRLIYFSYDVKMKEKGDIPEGYSVSREKKERFSLILESASTNQTSMYLCASRRGTPNQPQHFGDGTRLSIL.

V usage is TRBV5-1 and J usage is TRBJ2-4, with D possibly TRBD1 on 6 matching bases. CDR3 length equals 10 residues. CDR1 SGHRS and CDR2 YFSETQ come from the germline V gene. V shed 0 bases and J shed 15 bases, with 7 bases lying between them. The CDR3 nucleotides read TGCGCCAGCAGCTTGGGCAGGGGGTACTTC. Translating it yields CASSLGRGYF.

V gene TRBV20-1 combines with J gene TRBJ2-3, with D maybe TRBD1 (5 bases). CDR3 length: 17 residues. CDR1 DFQATT and CDR2 SNEGSKA come from the germline V gene (reference sequence). The V end was cut by 3 bases, the J end by 8 bases, with 27 bases between. The CDR3 DNA is TGCAGTGCTAGTTCGGCGGCAGACCACTCCTCCCAGGGTACGCAGTATTTT. Protein product: CSASSAADHSSQGTQYF.

V usage is TRBV19 and J usage is TRBJ2-7; 8 bases are shared with TRBD2. The germline gives CDR1 LNHDA, CDR2 SQIVND (reference sequence). The junction had 14 bases not matched to a gene; V was cut back by 9 bases and J by 4 bases. CDR3 length: 15 residues. CDR3 in DNA: TGTGCCAGACCCGGGGGGGGCAGGGCCTTTTACGAGCAGTACTTC. It encodes CARPGGGRAFYEQYF.

V is TRBV12-3 or TRBV12-4 and J is TRBJ2-7; possibly TRBD2 for D (5 bases). There are 13 residues in the CDR3. V lost 7 bases, J lost 7 bases, and 17 bases lay in between. CDR3 amino acids: CASTKGAGGEQYF. CDR3 bases: TGTGCCAGCACCAAGGGCGCAGGCGGGGAGCAGTACTTC.

This clone was seen once. The gene calls are TRBV6-5 and TRBJ2-3; D unclear. Germline V gives CDR1 MNHEY, CDR2 SVGAGI. There are 12 residues in the CDR3. Between the trimmed V and J ends, which lost 6 bases and 0 bases, there was a span of 4 bases. CDR3 in DNA: TGTGCCAGCAGGTCAAGCACAGATACGCAGTATTTT. Translated, it gives CASRSSTDTQYF.

V gene TRBV11-2 combines with J gene TRBJ2-1, with 8 bases identical to TRBD2. V lost 4 bases to trimming and J lost 15 bases; unmatched junction nucleotides: 8. The V gene's germline CDR1 is SGHAT and CDR2 FQNNGV. The CDR3 consists of 12 residues. In nucleotides, the CDR3 is TGTGCCAGCAGCTCACCCGGGACTAGGACGTTCTTC. Its translation: CASSSPGTRTFF.

CDR3 sequence (DNA): TGTGCCAGCAGCCGCGCCCTCTGGACAGGTGCCTACGAGCAGTACTTC. Its translation is CASSRALWTGAYEQYF. The rearrangement uses TRBV14 and TRBJ2-7; 7 bases are a match to TRBD1. Germline assignment: CDR1 SGHDN and CDR2 FVKESK. V lost 4 bases and J lost 2; bases outside the gene matches: 11. The CDR3 spans 16 residues.

The genes are TRBV10-1 and TRBJ2-1, with 9 positions matching TRBD2. In germline, CDR1 is WNHNN, CDR2 SYGVQD (reference sequence). This CDR3 contains 16 residues. V lost 5 bases, J lost 7 bases, and 12 bases stayed unmatched. This chain's CDR3 is CASSQSSGVKGNEQFF. CDR3 coding DNA: TGCGCCAGCAGTCAATCTAGCGGGGTGAAAGGTAATGAGCAGTTCTTC.

The genes are TRBV2 and TRBJ2-3; 9 bases align to TRBD1. CDR1 SNHLY and CDR2 FYNNEI come from the germline V gene. Trimming cost V 6 bases and J 1 base; bases outside gene matches: 5. This CDR3 region has 15 residues. This CDR3 reads CASRQGARGTDTQYF. Written as DNA, the CDR3 is TGTGCCAGCAGACAGGGGGCGCGAGGCACAGATACGCAGTATTTT.

V gene TRBV28 combines with J gene TRBJ1-1; 8 bases fit TRBD1. The CDR3 contains 15 residues. Germline loops: CDR1 MDHEN, CDR2 SYDVKM. J was trimmed by 1 base and V by 11 bases; bases with no gene match: 12. CDR3 nucleotides: TGTGCCGGACAAACAGGGGGGAGGACGAACACTGAAGCTTTCTTT. It codes for CAGQTGGRTNTEAFF.

The chain employs TRBV27 and TRBJ1-1; 8 bases align to TRBD1. With 6 bases clipped from V and 1 base from J, the junction kept 10 bases outside the gene matches. This CDR3 is built from 16 residues. The germline V gene encodes CDR1 MNHEY and CDR2 SMNVEV (reference sequence). In DNA, the CDR3 is TGTGCCAGCAGCCTGTCGGGGGACAGGCCGAACACTGAAGCTTTCTTT. Its protein is CASSLSGDRPNTEAFF.

The chain joins TRBV5-1 to TRBJ2-1; tentatively, D is TRBD2 (6 bases). Trimming removed 5 bases at V and 9 bases at J, with 18 bases between. The CDR3 runs to 14 residues. CDR1 and CDR2 from the germline V gene are SGHRS and YFSETQ. The CDR3 region has the DNA TGCGCCAGCAGAAAAGACTGGGGGGTGGGTGAGCAGTTCTTC. Protein product: CASRKDWGVGEQFF.

The gene calls are TRBV12-3 or TRBV12-4 and TRBJ1-2; D is unresolved. This CDR3 has 13 amino acids. V lost 1 base to trimming and J lost 7 bases, with 10 bases between them. DNA of the CDR3: TGTGCCAGCAGTTTAGTAACGAGGGCTGGCTACACCTTC. Translated, it gives CASSLVTRAGYTF.

The chain is built from TRBV5-1 and TRBJ2-5; maybe TRBD2 (6 bases). CDR3 length: 15 amino acids. Germline CDR1 reads SGHRS; CDR2 reads YFSETQ. Trimming removed 0 bases at V and 5 bases at J, with 14 bases between. The CDR3 spells CASSLGGAMGETQYF. CDR3 bases: TGCGCCAGCAGCTTGGGCGGGGCAATGGGGGAGACCCAGTACTTC. The entire variable domain, with the rest obtained from reference TRBV5-1 and TRBJ2-5, is as follows: KAGVTQTPRYLIKTRGQQVTLSCSPISGHRSVSWYQQTPGQGLQFLFEYFSETQRNKGNFPGRFSGRQFSNSRSEMNVSTLELGDSALYLCASSLGGAMGETQYFGPGTRLLVL.

The chain has TRBV6-5 and TRBJ2-1; tentative D call: TRBD2 (6 bases). Germline V lookup: CDR1 MNHEY, CDR2 SVGAGI. V was shortened by 4 bases and J by 6 bases, with 13 bases between the two germline ends. The CDR3 consists of 14 residues. The CDR3, as DNA: TGTGCCAGCAGTTTGGCACGGGGGTCCAATGAGCAGTTCTTC. Translation: CASSLARGSNEQFF.

The chain recombines TRBV7-9 with TRBJ1-5, with 7 bases identical to TRBD1. CDR3 length: 16 amino acids. Germline CDR1 is SEHNR and CDR2 is FQNEAQ (reference sequence). Trimming removed 5 bases from V and 8 bases from J; junction bases left unmatched: 15. The CDR3 here is CASSPMTGTGPEPQHF. The DNA for the CDR3 is TGTGCCAGCAGCCCGATGACAGGGACCGGCCCCGAGCCCCAGCATTTT.

In regard to this clone: The same CDR3 is also encoded by other DNA sequences in this sample. V is TRBV5-1 and J is TRBJ1-2; a weak D match, TRBD1 (6 bases). V was trimmed by 4 bases and J by 2 bases, leaving 9 bases between them. The CDR3 has 13 residues. The germline V gene has CDR1 SGHRS and CDR2 YFSETQ. CDR3: CASSQTGNYGYTF. The CDR3 DNA reads as TGCGCCAGCAGCCAAACAGGGAACTATGGCTACACCTTC.

J is TRBJ2-5 and V is TRBV6-5; 8 bases are shared with TRBD1. Germline CDR1 MNHEY, CDR2 SVGAGI. V was pared by 7 bases and J by 1 base, with 8 bases of the junction left unmatched. The CDR3 totals 15 residues. CDR3 nucleotides: TGTGCCAGCAAGGTGACAGGGGTCTCCCAAGAGACCCAGTACTTC. Translated: CASKVTGVSQETQYF.

This clone was counted only a few times. The chain uses TRBV6-5 and TRBJ1-6, with D unclear. Germline V gives CDR1 MNHEY, CDR2 SVGAGI. The CDR3 consists of 14 residues. Trimming cost V 2 bases and J 5 bases, with 7 bases left between them. The CDR3, as DNA: TGTGCCAGCAGTTACATCCAGGATAATTCACCCCTCCACTTT. It specifies CASSYIQDNSPLHF.

This chain connects TRBV4-1 to TRBJ2-1; TRBD1 matches 9 bases. Germline V CDR1 and CDR2: MGHRA, YSYEKL. The CDR3 runs 17 residues. J gave up 3 bases and V 4 bases, and 10 bases lay outside the gene matches. The CDR3 nucleotides are TGCGCCAGCAGCCCTACGCGGGGACAGGGCTACTACAATGAGCAGTTCTTC. It specifies CASSPTRGQGYYNEQFF.

This sequence joins TRBV3-1 (or the pseudogene TRBV3-2) and TRBJ2-3; 12 nucleotides align to TRBD2. The CDR3 runs 17 residues. The V and J ends lost 3 bases and 7 bases, in that order; junction bases with no gene match: 11. Germline loops: CDR1 LGHDT, CDR2 YNNKEL (reference sequence). The CDR3 spells CASSQSSGGAMRYTQYF. The CDR3 nucleotides are TGTGCCAGCAGCCAGTCTAGCGGGGGGGCGATGAGGTATACGCAGTATTTT.

The chain couples TRBV30 to TRBJ2-7; a possible D gene is TRBD1 (5 bases). CDR1 GTSNPN and CDR2 SVGIG come from the germline V gene (reference sequence). Trimming removed 2 bases at V and 3 bases at J, with 8 bases between. This CDR3 has 12 residues. Here the CDR3 DNA reads TGTGCCTGGAGTCCAGGGATCTACGAGCAGTACTTC. Translated: CAWSPGIYEQYF.